This TCR beta chain is drawn from a study of blood T cell repertoires in COVID-19. Profiling relied on immunoSEQ multiplex PCR, and the TCRdb table lists in-frame clones only, not all of them. The sample consists of approximately 390,000 clones, around 90% of them appearing once. This receptor was identified in a woman in her thirties or forties with acute COVID-19. Sequencing input: PBMCs or T cells enriched from blood (not recorded which).

CDR3 DNA: TGTGCCAGCAGTACTCCTCTCACAGGGGACGAGCAGTACTTC. Its protein product is CASSTPLTGDEQYF. The chain joins TRBV6-6 to TRBJ2-7; TRBD1 aligns across 7 bases. The CDR3 extends over 14 amino acids. Germline V gene data show CDR1 as MNHNY and CDR2 as SVGAGI (reference sequence). Trimming removed 5 bases from V and 5 bases from J; junction bases left unmatched: 9.